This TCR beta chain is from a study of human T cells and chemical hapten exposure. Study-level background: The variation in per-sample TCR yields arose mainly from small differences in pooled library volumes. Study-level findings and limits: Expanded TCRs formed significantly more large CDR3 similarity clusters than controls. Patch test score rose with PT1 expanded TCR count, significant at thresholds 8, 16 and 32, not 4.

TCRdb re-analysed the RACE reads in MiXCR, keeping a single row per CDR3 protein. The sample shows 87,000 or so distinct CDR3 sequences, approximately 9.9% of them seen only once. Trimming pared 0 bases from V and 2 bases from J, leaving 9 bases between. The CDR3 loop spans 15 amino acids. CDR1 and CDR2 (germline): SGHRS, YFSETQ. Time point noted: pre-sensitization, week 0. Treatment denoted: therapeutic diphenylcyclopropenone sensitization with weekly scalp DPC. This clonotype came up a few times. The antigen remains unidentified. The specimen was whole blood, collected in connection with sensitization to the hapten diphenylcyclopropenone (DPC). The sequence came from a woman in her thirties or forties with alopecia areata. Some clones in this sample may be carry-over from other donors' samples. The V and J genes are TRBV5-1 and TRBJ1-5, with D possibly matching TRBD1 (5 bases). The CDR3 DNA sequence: TGCGCCAGCAGCTTGGGAGGGGAGGGCAATCAGCCCCAGCATTTT. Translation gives CASSLGGEGNQPQHF.